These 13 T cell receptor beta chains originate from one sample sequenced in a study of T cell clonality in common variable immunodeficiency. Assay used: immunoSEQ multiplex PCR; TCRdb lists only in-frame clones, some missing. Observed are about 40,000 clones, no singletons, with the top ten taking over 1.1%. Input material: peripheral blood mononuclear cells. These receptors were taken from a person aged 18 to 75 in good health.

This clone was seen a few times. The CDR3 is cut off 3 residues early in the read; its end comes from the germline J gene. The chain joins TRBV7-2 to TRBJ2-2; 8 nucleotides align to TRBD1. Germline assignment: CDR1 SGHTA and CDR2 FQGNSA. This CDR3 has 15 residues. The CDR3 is CASSADRADNSPLFF. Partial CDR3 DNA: TGTGCCAGCAGCGCGGACAGGGCTGATAATTCACCG.

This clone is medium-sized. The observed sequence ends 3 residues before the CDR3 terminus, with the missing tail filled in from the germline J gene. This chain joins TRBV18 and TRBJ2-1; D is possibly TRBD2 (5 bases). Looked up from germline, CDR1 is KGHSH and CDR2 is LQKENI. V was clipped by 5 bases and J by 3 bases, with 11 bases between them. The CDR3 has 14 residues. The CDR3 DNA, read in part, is TGTGCCAGCTCATCAACGGGGTACTACAATGAG. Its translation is CASSSTGYYNE. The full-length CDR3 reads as CASSSTGYYNEQFF.

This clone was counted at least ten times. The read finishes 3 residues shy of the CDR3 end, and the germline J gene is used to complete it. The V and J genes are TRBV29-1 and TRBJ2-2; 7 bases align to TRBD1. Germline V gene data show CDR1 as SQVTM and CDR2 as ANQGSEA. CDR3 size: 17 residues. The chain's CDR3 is CSVEDGESEGAYEKLFF. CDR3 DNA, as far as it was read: TGCAGCGTTGAAGATGGTGAATCCGAGGGGGCTTATGAAAAG.

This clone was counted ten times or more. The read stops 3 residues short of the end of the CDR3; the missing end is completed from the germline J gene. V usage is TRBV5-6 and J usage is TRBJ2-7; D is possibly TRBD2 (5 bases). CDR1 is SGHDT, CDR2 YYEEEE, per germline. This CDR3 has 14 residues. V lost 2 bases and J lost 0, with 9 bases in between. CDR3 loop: CASSLLGSSYEQYF. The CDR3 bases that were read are TGTGCCAGCAGCTTACTAGGGAGCTCCTACGAG.

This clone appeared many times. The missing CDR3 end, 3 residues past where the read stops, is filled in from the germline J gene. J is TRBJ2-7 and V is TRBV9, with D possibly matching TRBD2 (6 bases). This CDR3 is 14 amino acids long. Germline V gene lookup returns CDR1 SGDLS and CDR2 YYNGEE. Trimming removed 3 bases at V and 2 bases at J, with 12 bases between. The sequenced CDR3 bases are TGTGCCAGCAGCGCCGGGGGTGTAGCCTACGAG. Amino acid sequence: CASSAGGVAYE. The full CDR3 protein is CASSAGGVAYEQYF.

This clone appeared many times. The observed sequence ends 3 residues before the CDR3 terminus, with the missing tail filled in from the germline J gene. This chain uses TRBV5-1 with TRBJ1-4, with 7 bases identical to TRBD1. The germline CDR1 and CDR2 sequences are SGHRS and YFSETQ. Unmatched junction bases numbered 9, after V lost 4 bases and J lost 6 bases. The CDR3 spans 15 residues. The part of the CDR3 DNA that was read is TGCGCCAGCAGCCAAACCAGGGGGGAGTATGAAAAA. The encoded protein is CASSQTRGEYEK. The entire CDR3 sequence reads CASSQTRGEYEKLFF.

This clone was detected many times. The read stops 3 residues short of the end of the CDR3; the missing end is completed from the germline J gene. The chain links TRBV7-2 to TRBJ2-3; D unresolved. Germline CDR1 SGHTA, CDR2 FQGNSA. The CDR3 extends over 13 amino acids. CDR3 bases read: TGTGCCAGCAGCCTCGGCAGGCAAGGAGCG. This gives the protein CASSLGRQGA. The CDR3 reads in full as CASSLGRQGAQYF.

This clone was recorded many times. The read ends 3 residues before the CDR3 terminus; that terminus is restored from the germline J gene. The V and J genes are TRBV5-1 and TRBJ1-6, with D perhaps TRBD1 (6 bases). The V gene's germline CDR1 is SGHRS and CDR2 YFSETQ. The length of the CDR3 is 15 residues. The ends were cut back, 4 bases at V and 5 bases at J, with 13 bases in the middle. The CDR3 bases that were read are TGCGCCAGCAGCATGAGGCGACAGGATAATTCACCC. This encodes CASSMRRQDNSP. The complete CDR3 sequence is CASSMRRQDNSPLHF.

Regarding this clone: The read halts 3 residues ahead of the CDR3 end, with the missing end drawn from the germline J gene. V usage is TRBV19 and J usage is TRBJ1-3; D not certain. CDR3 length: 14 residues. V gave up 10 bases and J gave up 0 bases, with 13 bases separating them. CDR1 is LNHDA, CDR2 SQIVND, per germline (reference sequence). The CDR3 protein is CATHVQGSGNTIYF. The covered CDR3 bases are TGTGCCACCCACGTCCAAGGCTCTGGAAACACC. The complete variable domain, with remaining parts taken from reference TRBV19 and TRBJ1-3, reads DGGITQSPKYLFRKEGQNVTLSCEQNLNHDAMYWYRQDPGQGLRLIYYSQIVNDFQKGDIAEGYSVSREKKESFPLTVTSAQKNPTAFYLCATHVQGSGNTIYFGEGSWLTVV.

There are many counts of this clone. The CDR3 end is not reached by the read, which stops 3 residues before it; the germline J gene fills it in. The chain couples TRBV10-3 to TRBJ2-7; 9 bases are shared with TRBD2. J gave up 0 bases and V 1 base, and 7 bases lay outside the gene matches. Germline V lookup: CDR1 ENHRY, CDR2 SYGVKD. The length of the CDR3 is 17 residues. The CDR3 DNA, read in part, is TGTGCCATCAGTGAGTTGAGGGTTAGCGGGAGCTCCTACGAG. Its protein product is CAISELRVSGSSYE. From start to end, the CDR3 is CAISELRVSGSSYEQYF.

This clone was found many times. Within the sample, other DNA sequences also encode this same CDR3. The part of the CDR3 DNA that was read is TGCGCCAGCAGCGAAAAACAGGGCCCGAATGAAAAA. Translated, it gives CASSEKQGPNEK. The CDR3 as a whole reads CASSEKQGPNEKLFF. This rearrangement joins TRBV5-1 to TRBJ1-4, with a tentative D call TRBD1 (6 bases). The read finishes 3 residues shy of the CDR3 end, and the germline J gene is used to complete it. This CDR3 contains 15 residues. Germline lookup yields CDR1 SGHRS and CDR2 YFSETQ. The V end lost 4 bases, the J end lost 5 bases, and 15 bases lay between the germline ends.

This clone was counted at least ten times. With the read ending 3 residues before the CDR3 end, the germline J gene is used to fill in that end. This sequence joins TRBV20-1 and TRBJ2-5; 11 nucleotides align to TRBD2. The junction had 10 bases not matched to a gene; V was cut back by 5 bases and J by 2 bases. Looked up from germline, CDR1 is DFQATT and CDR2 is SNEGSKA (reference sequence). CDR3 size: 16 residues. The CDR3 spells CSAGLAGGMGQETQYF. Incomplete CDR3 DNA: TGCAGTGCTGGCCTAGCGGGAGGAATGGGGCAAGAGACC.

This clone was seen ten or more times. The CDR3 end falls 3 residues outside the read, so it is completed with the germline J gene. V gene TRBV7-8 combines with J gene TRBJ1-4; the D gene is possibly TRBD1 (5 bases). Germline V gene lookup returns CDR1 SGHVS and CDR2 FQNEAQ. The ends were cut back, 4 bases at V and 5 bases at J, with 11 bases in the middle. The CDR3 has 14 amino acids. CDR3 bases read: TGTGCCAGCAGCTCGACAGAGAGAAATGAAAAA. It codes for CASSSTERNEK. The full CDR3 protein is CASSSTERNEKLFF.